This T cell receptor (beta chain) was sequenced during a study of blood T cell repertoires in COVID-19. Individuals aged about 18 to 89 years were recruited from about two dozen US areas. Clones were sequenced by immunoSEQ multiplex PCR, and TCRdb holds only the in-frame ones, with some missing. The sample has about 64,000 clones; around 66% are singletons. The receptor comes from a woman aged 55-70 years who had been exposed to COVID-19. Source material: PBMCs or T cells enriched from blood (not recorded which).

CDR3 amino acids: CASSVAGRTDTQYF. DNA for the CDR3: TGTGCCAGCAGCGTAGCCGGGAGGACAGATACGCAGTATTTT. This sequence joins TRBV9 and TRBJ2-3, with 7 bases fitting TRBD2. The CDR3 covers 14 residues. Trimming took 0 bases from V and 3 from J; bases not matched to a gene: 1. In germline, CDR1 is SGDLS, CDR2 YYNGEE.